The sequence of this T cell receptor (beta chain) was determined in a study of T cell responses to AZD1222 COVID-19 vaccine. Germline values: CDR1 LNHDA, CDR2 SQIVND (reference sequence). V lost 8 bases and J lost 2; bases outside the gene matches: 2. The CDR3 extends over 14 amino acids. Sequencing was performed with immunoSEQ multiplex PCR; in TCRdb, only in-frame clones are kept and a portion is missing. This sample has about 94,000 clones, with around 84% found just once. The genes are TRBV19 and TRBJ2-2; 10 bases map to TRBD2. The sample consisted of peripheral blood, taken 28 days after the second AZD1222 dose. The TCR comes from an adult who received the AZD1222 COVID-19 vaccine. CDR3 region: CASASGSNTGELFF. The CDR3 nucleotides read TGTGCCAGTGCTAGCGGGAGTAACACCGGGGAGCTGTTTTTT.